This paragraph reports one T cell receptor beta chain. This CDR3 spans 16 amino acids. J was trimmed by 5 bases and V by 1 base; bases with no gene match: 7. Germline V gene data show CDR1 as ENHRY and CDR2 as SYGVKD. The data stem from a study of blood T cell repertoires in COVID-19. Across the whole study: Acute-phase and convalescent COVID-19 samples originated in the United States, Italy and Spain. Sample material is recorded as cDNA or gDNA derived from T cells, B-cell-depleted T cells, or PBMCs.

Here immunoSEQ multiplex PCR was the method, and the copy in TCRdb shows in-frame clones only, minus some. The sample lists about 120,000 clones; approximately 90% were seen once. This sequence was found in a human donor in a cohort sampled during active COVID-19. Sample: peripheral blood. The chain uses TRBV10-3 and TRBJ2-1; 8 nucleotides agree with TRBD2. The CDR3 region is CAISELRLALNNEQFF. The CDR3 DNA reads TGTGCCATCAGTGAGTTGCGACTAGCGTTAAACAATGAGCAGTTCTTC.